One sample yielded the 19 T cell receptor beta chains listed below, sequenced in a study of cytomegalovirus exposure and HLA in healthy donors. Primers: 60 Vbeta forward and 13 Jbeta reverse. Sequenced by immunoSEQ multiplex PCR; TCRdb stores in-frame clones only, minus some. The sample carries some 190,000 clones, roughly 80% recorded once. Sequenced sample: PBMCs. The receptors stem from a woman between 18 and 29 years old in good health and CMV-seronegative.

The J gene is TRBJ1-2, the V gene TRBV6-5; a possible D gene is TRBD1 (5 bases). From germline, CDR1 is MNHEY and CDR2 SVGAGI. CDR3 length: 14 residues. V lost 5 bases to trimming and J lost 4 bases, with 14 bases between them. CDR3 residues: CASSQGPKGYGYTF. The CDR3 nucleotides are TGTGCCAGCAGTCAGGGCCCTAAGGGCTATGGCTACACCTTC.

This clone was detected only a few times. The rearrangement uses TRBV29-1 and TRBJ1-1, with D possibly TRBD1 on 6 matching bases. Germline-derived CDR1 and CDR2 are SQVTM and ANQGSEA. The CDR3 spans 13 residues. Deletions cut 5 bases from V and 1 base from J, with 11 bases between. For the CDR3, the DNA is TGCAGCGTTCAAGTGGGGGCGAACACTGAAGCTTTCTTT. It codes for CSVQVGANTEAFF.

The chain is built from TRBV5-8 and TRBJ1-2; a weak D match, TRBD1 (6 bases). The CDR3 length is 14 residues. Germline V gives CDR1 SGHTS, CDR2 YDEGEE. V was trimmed by 4 bases and J by 8 bases, leaving 18 bases between them. CDR3 sequence: CASSPTGSARGYTF. The CDR3 DNA reads TGTGCCAGCAGCCCCACAGGGAGTGCGCGGGGCTACACCTTC.

To note about this clone: Relative to the germline gene, one junction end is altered; a read error may explain this. V and J are TRBV28 and TRBJ2-7; 11 bases are a match to TRBD2. The CDR3 has 17 residues. Germline values: CDR1 MDHEN, CDR2 SYDVKM. The DNA for the CDR3 is TGTGCCAGCAGTTTACCCGGTACGATGGCTAGCGGGAGGCTCGCGAACTTC. Translated, it gives CASSLPGTMASGRLANF.

V gene TRBV6-1 combines with J gene TRBJ1-5; tentatively, D is TRBD1 (6 bases). The CDR3 runs to 15 residues. Trimming shortened V by 5 bases and J by 0 bases, and 11 bases separated the two germline ends. Germline V CDR1 and CDR2: MNHNS, SASEGT. CDR3 in DNA: TGTGCCAGCAGTAGCGACAGGATTAGCAATCAGCCCCAGCATTTT. Amino acids: CASSSDRISNQPQHF.

The rearrangement joins TRBV5-1 to TRBJ2-1, with TRBD2 as a possible D gene (5 bases). This CDR3 is 14 amino acids long. The germline V and J ends were trimmed by 4 bases and 8 bases, with 16 bases remaining between them. Germline CDR1 SGHRS, CDR2 YFSETQ. CDR3 amino acids: CASSVMVGMDEQFF. The DNA of the CDR3 is TGCGCCAGCAGCGTGATGGTCGGGATGGATGAGCAGTTCTTC.

The chain uses TRBV5-1 and TRBJ2-5; 13 bases line up with TRBD2. Germline trimming cut 6 bases from V and 5 bases from J; bases unmatched to any gene: 7. Germline V gives CDR1 SGHRS, CDR2 YFSETQ. The CDR3 has 15 amino acids. The DNA for the CDR3 is TGCGCCAGCACCTCGACTAGCGGGGGGCCGGAGACCCAGTACTTC. Translating it yields CASTSTSGGPETQYF. Based on the CDR3 plus reference TRBV5-1 and TRBJ2-5, the full variable domain is KAGVTQTPRYLIKTRGQQVTLSCSPISGHRSVSWYQQTPGQGLQFLFEYFSETQRNKGNFPGRFSGRQFSNSRSEMNVSTLELGDSALYLCASTSTSGGPETQYFGPGTRLLVL.

The genes are TRBV18 and TRBJ1-6; no definite D call. V was cut by 2 bases and J by 9 bases, with 5 bases left in between. The CDR3 length is 12 residues. In germline, CDR1 is KGHSH, CDR2 LQKENI. The CDR3 region is CASSPGASPLHF. In DNA form, the CDR3 reads TGTGCCAGCTCACCAGGAGCTTCACCCCTCCACTTT.

J is TRBJ1-5 and V is TRBV7-2; TRBD1 agrees at 9 bases. Germline V lookup: CDR1 SGHTA, CDR2 FQGNSA. The trim removed 4 bases at V and 3 bases at J, leaving 1 base unmatched. The CDR3 consists of 14 residues. The chain's CDR3 is CASSWTGANQPQHF. The DNA of the CDR3 is TGTGCCAGCAGCTGGACAGGGGCCAATCAGCCCCAGCATTTT. Together with reference TRBV7-2 and TRBJ1-5, the CDR3 gives the full variable domain: GAGVSQSPSNKVTEKGKDVELRCDPISGHTALYWYRQSLGQGLEFLIYFQGNSAPDKSGLPSDRFSAERTGGSVSTLTIQRTQQEDSAVYLCASSWTGANQPQHFGDGTRLSIL.

The V call is TRBV9, the J call TRBJ2-5; the match to TRBD2 covers 8 bases. The CDR3 spans 16 residues. Germline V gene data show CDR1 as SGDLS and CDR2 as YYNGEE. V shed 0 bases and J 1 base; nucleotides not matched to a gene: 5. CDR3 bases: TGTGCCAGCAGCGTAGGCGATAGCGGGGCCCAAGAGACCCAGTACTTC. Its translation is CASSVGDSGAQETQYF. Variable domain in full (rest from reference TRBV9 and TRBJ2-5): DSGVTQTPKHLITATGQRVTLRCSPRSGDLSVYWYQQSLDQGLQFLIQYYNGEERAKGNILERFSAQQFPDLHSELNLSSLELGDSALYFCASSVGDSGAQETQYFGPGTRLLVL.

The chain couples TRBV6-4 to TRBJ2-2; no clear D gene. CDR3 length: 13 residues. Looked up from germline, CDR1 is MRHNA and CDR2 is SNTAGT. V lost 2 bases and J lost 3, with 4 bases in between. CDR3 protein: CASSDEDTGELFF. The CDR3 DNA follows: TGTGCCAGCAGTGACGAGGACACCGGGGAGCTGTTTTTT.

The V gene is TRBV11-2, the J gene TRBJ2-1, with D perhaps matching TRBD2 (6 bases). Trimming pared 5 bases from V and 2 bases from J, leaving 10 bases between. CDR1 is SGHAT and CDR2 is FQNNGV in the germline V gene. CDR3 size: 14 residues. CDR3 coding DNA: TGTGCCAGCAGCCAAGGGAGGACCTACAATGAGCAGTTCTTC. Translation gives CASSQGRTYNEQFF.

The chain couples TRBV4-1 to TRBJ1-1; a possible D gene is TRBD1 (5 bases). CDR1 MGHRA and CDR2 YSYEKL come from the germline V gene. V was shortened by 0 bases and J by 0 bases, with 14 bases between the two germline ends. This CDR3 has 17 amino acids. In DNA, the CDR3 is TGCGCCAGCAGCCAAGATGGCGGGGCACTTATGAACACTGAAGCTTTCTTT. Translating gives CASSQDGGALMNTEAFF.

V usage is TRBV4-1 and J usage is TRBJ1-1, with 7 bases lining up with TRBD1. The CDR3 extends over 16 amino acids. Germline CDR1 is MGHRA and CDR2 is YSYEKL. V gave up 1 base and J gave up 0 bases; unmatched junction bases: 5. The CDR3 nucleotides read TGCGCCAGCAGCCAAGGACAGGGCGAAATGAACACTGAAGCTTTCTTT. It translates to CASSQGQGEMNTEAFF.

The count of this clone is one. The V and J genes are TRBV27 and TRBJ1-1; tentative D call: TRBD1 (5 bases). CDR1 and CDR2 from the germline V gene are MNHEY and SMNVEV (reference sequence). Trimming left V 3 bases short and J 5 bases short, with 13 bases between. The CDR3 is made up of 14 amino acids. CDR3 bases: TGTGCCAGCAGTTTTCTCCCACGGGGGACTGAAGCTTTCTTT. It translates to CASSFLPRGTEAFF.

The chain joins TRBV4-2 to TRBJ2-5, with a tentative D call TRBD2 (7 bases). V was cut by 2 bases and J by 2 bases, with 12 bases left in between. Germline V gene sequence: CDR1 LGHNA, CDR2 YNFKEQ. This CDR3 spans 15 amino acids. The CDR3 nucleotides read TGTGCCAGCAGCCAACGAGCGGGGACACAAGAGACCCAGTACTTC. Protein product: CASSQRAGTQETQYF.

The rearrangement uses TRBV4-2 and TRBJ1-2; TRBD1 agrees at 7 bases. Germline V lookup: CDR1 LGHNA, CDR2 YNFKEQ. J lost 8 bases, V lost 7 bases, and 16 bases had no gene match. CDR3 length equals 15 residues. Here the CDR3 reads CASTDHLSTGDGYTF. The CDR3 nucleotides read TGTGCCAGCACCGACCATTTATCTACAGGGGACGGCTACACCTTC.

This clone was seen a handful of times. V and J are TRBV6-6 and TRBJ1-6, with D possibly TRBD1 on 5 matching bases. V was pared by 6 bases and J by 5 bases, with 17 bases between. The CDR3 is 16 residues long. CDR1 and CDR2 from the germline V gene are MNHNY and SVGAGI (reference sequence). CDR3 sequence reads: CASRSPPRQNNSPLHF. CDR3 sequence (DNA): TGTGCCAGCAGAAGCCCTCCTCGACAGAATAATTCACCCCTCCACTTT.

The V gene is TRBV5-6, the J gene TRBJ2-7; 10 nucleotides align to TRBD2. From germline, CDR1 is SGHDT and CDR2 YYEEEE. This CDR3 has 15 amino acids. Trimming took 2 bases from V and 6 from J; bases not matched to a gene: 8. The CDR3 DNA follows: TGTGCCAGCAGCTTCCCTTCTAGCGGGAGAGGCGAGCAGTACTTC. This translates into CASSFPSSGRGEQYF.